The 28 T cell receptor beta chains in this list originate from one sample, sequenced in a study of blood T cells in healthy people across ages. The use of a sample-barcoded 5' primer and a J-beta primer mix characterized a second PCR of roughly 7 to 11 cycles. One entry per CDR3 protein, called by TCRdb with MiXCR from the 5' RACE reads. The sample lists roughly 1,700,000 distinct CDR3 sequences, roughly 27% seen once, with about 8% in the top ten. The sample taken for sequencing was blood. The receptors were gathered from a woman in her thirties in good health.

The chain recombines TRBV30 with TRBJ2-5; D is unclear. The tail of the sequence fits TRBJ2-4 better, so the J call may be wrong. The CDR3 runs to 14 residues. In germline, CDR1 is GTSNPN, CDR2 SVGIG (reference sequence). CDR3 nucleotides: TGTGCCTGGATAGTCGGCTTGGTTAAAAACATTCAGTACTTC. Protein product: CAWIVGLVKNIQYF.

This clonotype came up a few times. V usage is TRBV7-2 and J usage is TRBJ1-5; D unclear. This CDR3 has 14 amino acids. In germline, CDR1 is SGHTA, CDR2 FQGNSA. The germline V and J ends were trimmed by 4 bases and 3 bases, with 10 bases remaining between them. The CDR3, as DNA: TGTGCCAGCAGCTCCGGGCCCTACAATCAGCCCCAGCATTTT. It codes for CASSSGPYNQPQHF. The full variable domain, its missing parts supplied by reference TRBV7-2 and TRBJ1-5, is GAGVSQSPSNKVTEKGKDVELRCDPISGHTALYWYRQSLGQGLEFLIYFQGNSAPDKSGLPSDRFSAERTGGSVSTLTIQRTQQEDSAVYLCASSSGPYNQPQHFGDGTRLSIL.

V and J are TRBV7-6 and TRBJ1-6, with D unresolved. CDR1 is SGHVS and CDR2 is FNYEAQ in the germline V gene. The CDR3 contains 14 residues. Trimming removed 5 bases at V and 10 bases at J, with 15 bases between. DNA for the CDR3: TGTGCCAGCAGCCAAGAGGGATCGGGCTCACCCCTCCACTTT. This encodes CASSQEGSGSPLHF.

The rearrangement links TRBV12-3 or TRBV12-4 to TRBJ2-1; D is ambiguous. This CDR3 is built from 15 residues. Trimming cost V 3 bases and J 0 bases, with 9 bases left between them. CDR3 loop: CASSFGWGSYNEQFF. In nucleotides, the CDR3 is TGTGCCAGCAGTTTTGGGTGGGGCTCCTACAATGAGCAGTTCTTC.

CDR3 loop: CASSSHLTGELFF. The CDR3 DNA is TGTGCCAGCAGCTCCCACCTCACCGGGGAGCTGTTTTTT. V gene TRBV11-2 combines with J gene TRBJ2-2; D is undetermined. Germline loops: CDR1 SGHAT, CDR2 FQNNGV. CDR3 length equals 13 residues. The ends were cut back, 4 bases at V and 4 bases at J, with 7 bases in the middle.

The chain links TRBV12-3 or TRBV12-4 to TRBJ2-5; maybe TRBD2 (6 bases). The J call is in doubt because the DNA end fits TRBJ2-1 better. CDR3 length: 15 amino acids. Here the CDR3 reads CASSLQGGVIETQFF. CDR3 sequence (DNA): TGTGCCAGCAGTTTACAGGGCGGGGTAATAGAGACCCAGTTCTTC.

CDR3 in DNA: TGCGCCAGCAGCTTGGCCGCTGACTCTTCCTACGAGCAGTACTTC. Its translation: CASSLAADSSYEQYF. The rearrangement uses TRBV5-1 and TRBJ2-7; D is uncertain. The CDR3 is 15 residues long. Trimming removed 0 bases at V and 1 base at J, with 11 bases between. Per the germline V gene, CDR1 is SGHRS and CDR2 is YFSETQ.

This chain connects TRBV29-1 to TRBJ2-5; TRBD1 aligns across 9 bases. Germline V lookup: CDR1 SQVTM, CDR2 ANQGSEA. The CDR3 has 14 amino acids. Trimming took 7 bases from V and 4 from J; bases not matched to a gene: 10. CDR3 nucleotides: TGCAGCGGATTTATTACAGGGGGCGCAGAGACCCAGTACTTC. Amino acids: CSGFITGGAETQYF.

CDR3 sequence: CASSQEPRGNEQFF. The CDR3 bases are TGCGCCAGCAGCCAAGAGCCCAGGGGGAATGAGCAGTTCTTC. The chain carries TRBV4-1 and TRBJ2-1; TRBD1 matches 7 bases. V was pared by 0 bases and J by 7 bases, with 3 bases of the junction left unmatched. This CDR3 is built from 14 residues. Per the germline V gene, CDR1 is MGHRA and CDR2 is YSYEKL.

This clonotype has a handful of counts. The J gene is TRBJ1-6, the V gene TRBV9; no clear D gene. Trimming stripped 0 bases from V and 10 bases from J, with 11 bases between. In germline, CDR1 is SGDLS, CDR2 YYNGEE. The CDR3 is made up of 14 amino acids. Here the CDR3 reads CASSVEGFRSPLHF. The CDR3 nucleotides are TGTGCCAGCAGCGTAGAAGGGTTCCGCTCACCCCTCCACTTT.

This chain links TRBV5-1 with TRBJ2-5; D possibly matches TRBD1 or TRBD2 (5 bases each). Germline V gene data show CDR1 as SGHRS and CDR2 as YFSETQ. The length of the CDR3 is 13 residues. V shed 2 bases and J shed 11 bases, with 16 bases lying between them. The CDR3, as DNA: TGCGCCAGCAGCTTCCCTCGGGACGATGAGCAGTACTTC. Translating gives CASSFPRDDEQYF.

V is TRBV29-1 and J is TRBJ2-7; 7 bases are shared with TRBD2. The V gene end was trimmed by 4 bases and the J gene end by 4 bases; junction bases not matched to a gene: 7. CDR1 is SQVTM, CDR2 ANQGSEA, per germline. The CDR3 covers 13 residues. Here the CDR3 reads CSVGGRALYEQYF. As DNA, the CDR3 is TGCAGCGTTGGGGGGAGGGCCCTATACGAGCAGTACTTC.

This chain joins TRBV19 and TRBJ1-1; D call uncertain. Germline CDR1 is LNHDA and CDR2 is SQIVND (reference sequence). Trimming pared 5 bases from V and 3 bases from J, leaving 10 bases between. The CDR3 sequence is 13 residues long. The CDR3 DNA reads as TGTGCCAGTAGTTCGTTGGGGTACACTGAAGCTTTCTTT. This encodes CASSSLGYTEAFF. Supplemented by reference TRBV19 and TRBJ1-1, the full variable domain reads DGGITQSPKYLFRKEGQNVTLSCEQNLNHDAMYWYRQDPGQGLRLIYYSQIVNDFQKGDIAEGYSVSREKKESFPLTVTSAQKNPTAFYLCASSSLGYTEAFFGQGTRLTVV.

This clonotype has only a few counts. The chain has TRBV29-1 and TRBJ2-1; D is tentatively TRBD1 or TRBD2 (5 bases each). Germline V lookup: CDR1 SQVTM, CDR2 ANQGSEA. The CDR3 is 16 amino acids. V gave up 5 bases and J gave up 4 bases, with 21 bases separating them. CDR3 DNA: TGCAGCGTTTACCCCGGGGACCCCCTTCTTTACAATGAGCAGTTCTTC. Its protein product is CSVYPGDPLLYNEQFF.

The J gene is TRBJ2-3, the V gene TRBV7-9; D is undetermined. Per the germline V gene, CDR1 is SEHNR and CDR2 is FQNEAQ (reference sequence). The ends were cut back, 7 bases at V and 5 bases at J, with 7 bases in the middle. This CDR3 comprises 11 residues. The CDR3 is CASNFLDTQYF. The CDR3 bases are TGTGCCAGCAACTTCTTAGATACGCAGTATTTT.

The rearrangement joins TRBV7-2 to TRBJ2-5; D gene ambiguous. The CDR3 is 15 residues long. The ends were cut back, 4 bases at V and 1 base at J, with 13 bases in the middle. The germline CDR1 and CDR2 sequences are SGHTA and FQGNSA. The CDR3 loop reads CASSSVVTVQETQYF. The CDR3 DNA reads TGTGCCAGCAGCTCCGTAGTAACGGTCCAAGAGACCCAGTACTTC. The whole variable domain, filled in from reference TRBV7-2 and TRBJ2-5, reads GAGVSQSPSNKVTEKGKDVELRCDPISGHTALYWYRQSLGQGLEFLIYFQGNSAPDKSGLPSDRFSAERTGGSVSTLTIQRTQQEDSAVYLCASSSVVTVQETQYFGPGTRLLVL.

The sample holds many counts of this clonotype. The chain uses TRBV6-5 and TRBJ2-5; a possible D gene is TRBD2 (5 bases). The ends were cut back, 8 bases at V and 6 bases at J, with 16 bases in the middle. The CDR3 runs 13 residues. Germline CDR1 and CDR2: MNHEY and SVGAGI. The CDR3 is CASLSPGEKTQYF. The CDR3 region has the DNA TGTGCCAGCCTCAGTCCCGGGGAAAAGACCCAGTACTTC.

This clonotype has more than one count but fewer than ten. The chain recombines TRBV12-3 or TRBV12-4 with TRBJ1-1; D remains ambiguous. Trimming pared 7 bases from V and 2 bases from J, leaving 14 bases between. The CDR3 has 14 residues. CDR3 loop: CASNSGSANTEAFF. Written as DNA, the CDR3 is TGTGCCAGCAACAGTGGGAGCGCAAACACTGAAGCTTTCTTT.

There are a few counts of this clonotype. The V call is TRBV20-1, the J call TRBJ2-1; TRBD2 matches 10 bases. Germline CDR1 is DFQATT and CDR2 is SNEGSKA (reference sequence). V gave up 3 bases and J gave up 6 bases; unmatched junction bases: 2. This CDR3 region has 13 residues. The CDR3 reads CSARGTSANEQFF. The CDR3 nucleotides read TGCAGTGCTAGGGGGACTAGCGCCAATGAGCAGTTCTTC.

This clonotype was found many times. V is TRBV29-1 and J is TRBJ1-2; no firm D call. This CDR3 contains 14 residues. Trimming took off 0 bases at V and 3 bases at J, with 11 bases between the two ends. From germline, CDR1 is SQVTM and CDR2 ANQGSEA. Written as DNA, the CDR3 is TGCAGCGTTGAAGATCTGGCAGTTTACTATGGCTACACCTTC. Its translation: CSVEDLAVYYGYTF.

At least ten counts were recorded for this clonotype. The V gene is TRBV12-3 or TRBV12-4, the J gene TRBJ2-7; TRBD1 might be the D (6 bases). The V end lost 5 bases, the J end lost 4 bases, and 21 bases lay between the germline ends. The CDR3 is made up of 16 amino acids. CDR3 sequence reads: CASSKDSGTITYEQYF. In DNA, the CDR3 is TGTGCCAGCAGTAAAGACTCCGGGACAATTACTTACGAGCAGTACTTC.

The chain uses TRBV6-2 or TRBV6-3 and TRBJ2-7, with TRBD2 matching 7 bases. Germline values: CDR1 MNHEY, CDR2 SVGEGT. CDR3 length: 15 residues. The trim removed 2 bases at V and 0 bases at J, leaving 4 bases unmatched. In nucleotides, the CDR3 is TGTGCCAGCAGTTACAGGCTAGCGGCCTCCTACGAGCAGTACTTC. It specifies CASSYRLAASYEQYF.

The CDR3 here is CASSKSIQVEQPQHF. For the CDR3, the DNA is TGTGCCAGCAGCAAGTCTATACAGGTAGAGCAGCCCCAGCATTTT. V usage is TRBV7-2 and J usage is TRBJ1-5; D perhaps matches TRBD1 (5 bases). Per germline, CDR1 SGHTA and CDR2 FQGNSA. V was clipped by 5 bases and J by 7 bases, with 18 bases between them. The CDR3 runs 15 residues.

This sequence joins TRBV6-2 or TRBV6-3 and TRBJ2-5; TRBD2 aligns across 13 bases. J lost 9 bases, V lost 6 bases, and 19 bases had no gene match. This CDR3 is 18 amino acids long. The V gene's germline CDR1 is MNHEY and CDR2 SVGEGT. Written as DNA, the CDR3 is TGTGCCAGCAGCCGTTCAAGGACTAGCGGGAGTAGTCCGGAGGCCCAGTACTTC. Translation: CASSRSRTSGSSPEAQYF.

This clonotype was seen a few times. The chain couples TRBV20-1 to TRBJ2-3, with D perhaps matching TRBD1 (6 bases). Germline lookup yields CDR1 DFQATT and CDR2 SNEGSKA (reference sequence). CDR3 length: 15 residues. The V gene lost 3 bases and the J gene lost 2 bases, with 15 bases spanning the gap. CDR3 DNA: TGCAGTGCTAGGGGTGGGGGCAGCCCCACAGATACGCAGTATTTT. Translated: CSARGGGSPTDTQYF.

The sample holds many counts of this clonotype. This CDR3 is CSVGRGGSTDTQYF. DNA of the CDR3: TGCAGCGTTGGTCGGGGAGGGAGCACAGATACGCAGTATTTT. The chain recombines TRBV29-1 with TRBJ2-3; 7 nucleotides align to TRBD2. The germline V gene encodes CDR1 SQVTM and CDR2 ANQGSEA. CDR3 length equals 14 residues. J was trimmed by 0 bases and V by 4 bases; bases with no gene match: 4.

This clonotype was found a few times. The chain uses TRBV5-1 and TRBJ1-1; TRBD1 matches at 9 bases. Per germline, CDR1 SGHRS and CDR2 YFSETQ. Trimming cost V 4 bases and J 4 bases; bases outside gene matches: 8. The CDR3 has 15 residues. The CDR3 bases are TGCGCCAGCAGCCTAGACCGGGACAGGGCCACTGAAGCTTTCTTT. Its translation: CASSLDRDRATEAFF.

Comment on this clonotype: Just one base apart from a much larger clone, this may be a read error. The chain combines TRBV29-1 with TRBJ2-3; D gene uncertain. V was cut by 6 bases and J by 4 bases, with 17 bases left in between. CDR3 size: 14 residues. Per the germline V gene, CDR1 is SQVTM and CDR2 is ANQGSEA. CDR3 protein: CSVHSLFRADTQYF. Written as DNA, the CDR3 is TGCAGCGTGCACAGTTTATTCCGCGCAGATACGCAGTATTTT.